Listed here are 19 T cell receptor beta chains from one sample, sequenced in a study of T cells expressing NK-cell markers. Following a re-call of the 5' RACE reads, TCRdb has one entry per CDR3 protein and lacks DNA. The sample's table shows 550,000 to 600,000 distinct CDR3 sequences. The specimen sequenced was blood T cells: a sorted CD56 or NKG2C T cell subset, CD4+ or CD8+ T cells, or bulk PBMC T cells (not recorded which). These receptors were obtained from a man between 18 and 29 years old in good health.

The chain combines TRBV5-1 with TRBJ1-5. The CDR3 runs 14 residues. Germline V gives CDR1 SGHRS, CDR2 YFSETQ. CDR3 sequence: CASSLVRPNQPQHF. Filled out from reference TRBV5-1 and TRBJ1-5, the complete variable domain reads KAGVTQTPRYLIKTRGQQVTLSCSPISGHRSVSWYQQTPGQGLQFLFEYFSETQRNKGNFPGRFSGRQFSNSRSEMNVSTLELGDSALYLCASSLVRPNQPQHFGDGTRLSIL.

The chain carries TRBV29-1 and TRBJ2-5; TCRdb picks TRBD1, but there is no DNA to check that call. CDR3 length equals 14 residues. CDR1 and CDR2 (germline): SQVTM, ANQGSEA. CDR3 loop: CSVDPSTRRETQYF.

The chain carries TRBV5-1 and TRBJ2-5; TCRdb lists TRBD1, though no DNA is available to test this call. The germline V gene encodes CDR1 SGHRS and CDR2 YFSETQ. The CDR3 is made up of 17 amino acids. The CDR3 is CASKTNPGRLYQETQYF.

The rearrangement joins TRBV6-2 or TRBV6-3 to TRBJ2-3; the D gene TCRdb calls, TRBD2, cannot be checked with no DNA. CDR1 and CDR2 from the germline V gene are MNHEY and SVGEGT. The CDR3 has 17 amino acids. The CDR3 reads CASSALQDLLFPDTQYF.

This chain uses TRBV12-3 or TRBV12-4 with TRBJ1-6; without DNA, the TCRdb call of TRBD1 cannot be checked. The CDR3 consists of 15 residues. CDR3 sequence reads: CASSARQGFNSPLHF.

This chain links TRBV20-1 with TRBJ2-4; absent DNA, TCRdb's TRBD2 call cannot be checked. Germline assignment: CDR1 DFQATT and CDR2 SNEGSKA (reference sequence). This CDR3 spans 13 amino acids. The CDR3 spells CSAREAGVNIQYF.

The rearrangement joins TRBV6-6 to TRBJ1-2. This CDR3 spans 13 amino acids. The germline CDR1 and CDR2 sequences are MNHNY and SVGAGI (reference sequence). CDR3 loop: CASSYPRAGGYTF.

The V and J genes are TRBV7-8 and TRBJ2-4; TCRdb returns TRBD2, unconfirmable since there is no DNA. CDR1 and CDR2 (germline): SGHVS, FQNEAQ. CDR3 length: 15 residues. The CDR3 sequence is CASSRAGATKNIQYF.

The chain couples TRBV4-1 to TRBJ2-5; TCRdb indicates TRBD2, and absent DNA this call remains unverified. CDR3 length equals 20 residues. Germline V gene sequence: CDR1 MGHRA, CDR2 YSYEKL. The chain's CDR3 is CASSQEGVGAAGFHQETQYF.

This chain connects TRBV24-1 to TRBJ2-3. Germline CDR1 is KGHDR and CDR2 is SFDVKD. This CDR3 comprises 14 residues. CDR3 in amino acids: CATSEVVGTDTQYF.

The chain joins TRBV5-1 to TRBJ2-3; TCRdb picks TRBD2, but there is no DNA to check that call. CDR3 size: 15 residues. Germline values: CDR1 SGHRS, CDR2 YFSETQ. The CDR3 spells CASSLEESHTDTQYF.

V gene TRBV24-1 combines with J gene TRBJ2-3; TCRdb lists TRBD1, though no DNA is available to test this call. The CDR3 has 16 amino acids. CDR1 and CDR2 from the germline V gene are KGHDR and SFDVKD. The chain's CDR3 is CATSDRGVGSTDTQYF.

The CDR3 is CAWSVLRGNGETQYF. This chain joins TRBV30 and TRBJ2-5; TCRdb proposes TRBD1, but this gene call is untestable without DNA. The CDR3 totals 15 residues. Germline V CDR1 and CDR2: GTSNPN, SVGIG (reference sequence).

This chain uses TRBV24-1 with TRBJ2-1; TCRdb's assignment of TRBD1 cannot be checked, as there is no DNA. The CDR3 length is 15 residues. CDR1 KGHDR and CDR2 SFDVKD come from the germline V gene. Here the CDR3 reads CATSDFRGIYNEQFF.

The chain combines TRBV12-3 or TRBV12-4 with TRBJ2-1; the D gene TCRdb calls, TRBD2, cannot be checked with no DNA. This CDR3 is 15 amino acids long. This CDR3 reads CASSLTSGIGNEQFF.

CDR3 sequence reads: CASRPSPMNTEAFF. The chain couples TRBV5-1 to TRBJ1-1. The germline gives CDR1 SGHRS, CDR2 YFSETQ. The CDR3 has 14 residues.

CDR3: CASSPPDRNNSPLHF. The chain links TRBV28 to TRBJ1-6; TCRdb lists TRBD1, though no DNA is available to test this call. The CDR3 is made up of 15 amino acids. Germline-derived CDR1 and CDR2 are MDHEN and SYDVKM.

The chain is built from TRBV11-2 and TRBJ2-2; as DNA is missing, the TRBD2 call by TCRdb cannot be tested. Germline assignment: CDR1 SGHAT and CDR2 FQNNGV. The CDR3 extends over 18 amino acids. This chain's CDR3 is CASSLHPSGSLGTGELFF.

The chain has TRBV5-1 and TRBJ2-2; the D gene TCRdb calls, TRBD1, cannot be checked with no DNA. The CDR3 has 16 residues. The V gene's germline CDR1 is SGHRS and CDR2 YFSETQ. The CDR3 loop is CASSPRVGWDTGELFF.